The 22 T cell receptor beta chains below come from one sample, sequenced in a study of cytomegalovirus exposure and HLA in healthy donors. Vbeta (60) and Jbeta (13) primers were used in the PCR. The method was immunoSEQ multiplex PCR; TCRdb's version includes in-frame clones alone and lacks a portion of them. The repertoire holds 150,000 to 200,000 clones, with more than 60% as singletons. Specimen: PBMCs. The receptor set was obtained from a man between 25 and 39 years old in good health and CMV-seropositive.

This clone was seen only a few times. The chain has TRBV2 and TRBJ1-2; possibly TRBD1 for D (6 bases). V was cut by 7 bases and J by 5 bases, with 11 bases left in between. The germline V gene encodes CDR1 SNHLY and CDR2 FYNNEI. The CDR3 has 12 residues. Written as DNA, the CDR3 is TGTGCCAGCACAGGGGTTTTTTATGGCTACACCTTC. It yields the protein CASTGVFYGYTF.

In the case of this clone: Sequence at one end of the junction differs from germline and may be a read error. The V call is TRBV7-9, the J call TRBJ2-6, with TRBD1 matching 9 bases. The CDR3 contains 17 residues. In germline, CDR1 is SEHNR, CDR2 FQNEAQ (reference sequence). This CDR3 is CSSSLNQGQGGANVLTF. Written as DNA, the CDR3 is TGTTCCAGCAGCTTAAATCAGGGACAGGGTGGGGCCAACGTCCTGACTTTC.

V is TRBV7-9 and J is TRBJ1-2; unclear D gene. CDR3 length: 14 residues. The V and J ends lost 8 bases and 3 bases respectively, with 16 bases between them. Germline V lookup: CDR1 SEHNR, CDR2 FQNEAQ (reference sequence). DNA for the CDR3: TGTGCCAGCTACCGGAACACAGTGGACTATGGCTACACCTTC. This gives the protein CASYRNTVDYGYTF.

J is TRBJ2-7 and V is TRBV4-1, with 11 bases lining up with TRBD1. V dropped 4 bases and J dropped 5; count of bases not matched to a gene: 7. Per germline, CDR1 MGHRA and CDR2 YSYEKL. The CDR3 sequence is 15 residues long. CDR3 in DNA: TGCGCCAGCAGCCCTGGACAGGGGGCTGTGAACGAGCAGTACTTC. Its translation is CASSPGQGAVNEQYF.

The V and J genes are TRBV2 and TRBJ1-2; TRBD1 might be the D (5 bases). Trimming cost V 7 bases and J 3 bases, with 9 bases left between them. Per the germline V gene, CDR1 is SNHLY and CDR2 is FYNNEI. This CDR3 has 12 residues. The CDR3 spells CASNTGYYGYTF. As DNA, the CDR3 is TGTGCCAGCAACACAGGATACTATGGCTACACCTTC. Supplemented by reference TRBV2 and TRBJ1-2, the full variable domain reads EPEVTQTPSHQVTQMGQEVILRCVPISNHLYFYWYRQILGQKVEFLVSFYNNEISEKSEIFDDQFSVERPDGSNFTLKIRSTKLEDSAMYFCASNTGYYGYTFGSGTRLTVV.

This rearrangement joins TRBV19 to TRBJ1-1; 7 nucleotides agree with TRBD1. The CDR3 spans 16 residues. Germline values: CDR1 LNHDA, CDR2 SQIVND (reference sequence). The J segment lost 1 base and the V segment lost 5 bases, leaving 10 bases of the junction unmatched. The CDR3: CASSLFRAGGNTEAFF. Written as DNA, the CDR3 is TGTGCCAGTAGTCTTTTTCGGGCAGGGGGGAACACTGAAGCTTTCTTT. Looking up the rest from reference TRBV19 and TRBJ1-1 gives the full variable domain: DGGITQSPKYLFRKEGQNVTLSCEQNLNHDAMYWYRQDPGQGLRLIYYSQIVNDFQKGDIAEGYSVSREKKESFPLTVTSAQKNPTAFYLCASSLFRAGGNTEAFFGQGTRLTVV.

This chain uses TRBV10-1 with TRBJ2-3; TRBD1 matches 9 bases. The length of the CDR3 is 16 residues. V shed 0 bases, J shed 5 bases, and the junction held 6 bases outside the gene matches. Germline V gene sequence: CDR1 WNHNN, CDR2 SYGVQD (reference sequence). CDR3 region: CASSESRDRVGDTQYF. The CDR3 DNA follows: TGCGCCAGCAGTGAGTCGAGGGACAGGGTGGGAGATACGCAGTATTTT.

The genes are TRBV7-3 and TRBJ2-7; 7 nucleotides line up with TRBD1. Germline V gene lookup returns CDR1 SGHTA and CDR2 FQGTGA. V was pared by 1 base and J by 0 bases, with 6 bases of the junction left unmatched. This CDR3 region has 16 residues. CDR3 sequence (DNA): TGTGCCAGCAGCTTAAACCCCGGGACAGTCTCCTACGAGCAGTACTTC. Translation gives CASSLNPGTVSYEQYF.

The chain couples TRBV21-1 to TRBJ2-7; TRBD2, the table's D call, lacks a check against the DNA. TRBV21-1 is listed as a pseudogene. CDR3 length equals 20 residues. CDR3 amino acids: CASSNGLAGGLSHHHYEQYF. The CDR3 DNA follows: TGTGCCAGCAGCAATGGACTAGCGGGAGGGCTTTCTCACCACCACTACGAGCAGTACTTC.

The chain carries TRBV5-1 and TRBJ2-7; 7 nucleotides align to TRBD1. Unmatched junction bases numbered 6, after V lost 4 bases and J lost 2 bases. The CDR3 loop spans 14 amino acids. Germline CDR1 reads SGHRS; CDR2 reads YFSETQ. The CDR3 nucleotides read TGCGCCAGCAGCGAAACCGGACAGGCCTACGAGCAGTACTTC. It yields the protein CASSETGQAYEQYF.

CDR3 loop: CASTGFSNTEAFF. CDR3 nucleotides: TGTGCCAGCACCGGGTTTTCGAACACTGAAGCTTTCTTT. V is TRBV6-5 and J is TRBJ1-1; unclear D gene. In germline, CDR1 is MNHEY, CDR2 SVGAGI. The V end was cut by 7 bases, the J end by 1 base, with 10 bases between. This CDR3 has 13 amino acids.

In its sample, this clone was seen a few times. The chain recombines TRBV14 with TRBJ1-2, with 12 bases matching TRBD1. Germline CDR1 SGHDN, CDR2 FVKESK. The CDR3 is 16 amino acids. Trimming took 4 bases from V and 7 from J; bases not matched to a gene: 10. In DNA, the CDR3 is TGTGCCAGCAGCCTTACCCTCGGGACAGGGGGCTCTGGCTACACCTTC. Residues: CASSLTLGTGGSGYTF. Combining the CDR3 with reference TRBV14 and TRBJ1-2 gives the whole variable domain EAGVTQFPSHSVIEKGQTVTLRCDPISGHDNLYWYRRVMGKEIKFLLHFVKESKQDESGMPNNRFLAERTGGTYSTLKVQPAELEDSGVYFCASSLTLGTGGSGYTFGSGTRLTVV.

The V call is TRBV2, the J call TRBJ2-3; 8 nucleotides agree with TRBD1. J gave up 4 bases and V 6 bases, and 6 bases lay outside the gene matches. This CDR3 is 14 amino acids long. Germline V gene sequence: CDR1 SNHLY, CDR2 FYNNEI. The CDR3 reads CASSPDRASDTQYF. In DNA form, the CDR3 reads TGTGCCAGCAGCCCGGACAGGGCTTCAGATACGCAGTATTTT.

The chain links TRBV14 to TRBJ2-7; 7 bases map to TRBD2. The CDR3 has 14 amino acids. The V gene's germline CDR1 is SGHDN and CDR2 FVKESK. The junction had 5 bases not matched to a gene; V was cut back by 3 bases and J by 3 bases. The DNA for the CDR3 is TGTGCCAGCAGCCATGTTGAGCGGGACTACGAGCAGTACTTC. This gives the protein CASSHVERDYEQYF.

This clone was recorded a few times. The rearrangement links TRBV6-5 to TRBJ1-2; D is unclear. V was trimmed by 10 bases and J by 4 bases, leaving 13 bases between them. CDR1 MNHEY and CDR2 SVGAGI come from the germline V gene. The CDR3 has 12 residues. The CDR3 sequence: CAIGSFSYGYTF. CDR3 DNA sequence: TGTGCCATCGGTTCGTTTTCCTATGGCTACACCTTC.

V gene TRBV27 combines with J gene TRBJ2-1, with TRBD2 matching 10 bases. Germline CDR1 MNHEY, CDR2 SMNVEV (reference sequence). CDR3 length: 15 residues. Trimming took 6 bases from V and 6 from J; bases not matched to a gene: 8. The CDR3 spells CASRVVTSGVNEQFF. The DNA of the CDR3 is TGTGCCAGCAGGGTAGTAACTAGCGGGGTCAATGAGCAGTTCTTC.

The table lists this clone with a count of one. The chain combines TRBV18 with TRBJ2-2; TRBD2 aligns across 10 bases. Germline loops: CDR1 KGHSH, CDR2 LQKENI. This CDR3 has 17 amino acids. Germline trimming cut 0 bases from V and 5 bases from J; bases unmatched to any gene: 6. CDR3 protein: CASSPPGQREGTGELFF. For the CDR3, the DNA is TGTGCCAGCTCACCACCGGGCCAGCGGGAGGGAACCGGGGAGCTGTTTTTT.

The CDR3 loop is CASSFELAGDPKEQFF. Here the CDR3 DNA reads TGCGCCAGCAGCTTCGAACTAGCGGGAGATCCCAAGGAGCAGTTCTTC. This chain connects TRBV5-1 to TRBJ2-1; 11 bases fit TRBD2. The CDR3 loop spans 16 amino acids. With 2 bases clipped from V and 10 bases from J, the junction kept 11 bases outside the gene matches. Germline-derived CDR1 and CDR2 are SGHRS and YFSETQ.

The chain recombines TRBV6-5 with TRBJ2-3, with TRBD1 matching over 11 bases. Germline values: CDR1 MNHEY, CDR2 SVGAGI. V dropped 7 bases and J dropped 4; count of bases not matched to a gene: 7. The CDR3 has 15 residues. The DNA for the CDR3 is TGTGCCAGCATCAAGGGACAGGGGGGGGCAGATACGCAGTATTTT. It translates to CASIKGQGGADTQYF.

The chain joins TRBV5-1 to TRBJ2-7, with a possible D match to TRBD1 (5 bases). Deletions cut 4 bases from V and 2 bases from J, with 10 bases between. CDR3 length: 13 residues. In germline, CDR1 is SGHRS, CDR2 YFSETQ. The DNA of the CDR3 is TGCGCCAGCAGCCGACAGTTCACCTACGAGCAGTACTTC. This codes for CASSRQFTYEQYF. The full variable domain, in which reference TRBV5-1 and TRBJ2-7 provide the parts outside the CDR3, is KAGVTQTPRYLIKTRGQQVTLSCSPISGHRSVSWYQQTPGQGLQFLFEYFSETQRNKGNFPGRFSGRQFSNSRSEMNVSTLELGDSALYLCASSRQFTYEQYFGPGTRLTVT.

The chain couples TRBV19 to TRBJ1-4; perhaps TRBD1 as D (5 bases). The germline V gene encodes CDR1 LNHDA and CDR2 SQIVND (reference sequence). Trimming took 9 bases from V and 3 from J, leaving 14 bases between them. The CDR3 sequence is 14 residues long. CDR3 sequence: CASAGTGANEKLFF. CDR3 nucleotide sequence: TGTGCCAGCGCGGGGACGGGGGCTAATGAAAAACTGTTTTTT.

The chain has TRBV28 and TRBJ1-1; TRBD1 matches 10 bases. The CDR3 covers 15 residues. Germline lookup yields CDR1 MDHEN and CDR2 SYDVKM. V lost 3 bases and J lost 5; bases outside the gene matches: 6. CDR3 coding DNA: TGTGCCAGCAGTTTGAGGTGGGGACAGGGGACTGAAGCTTTCTTT. It specifies CASSLRWGQGTEAFF.